This TCR beta chain appears in the sequencing data of a study of long-term antiretroviral therapy in people with HIV. Looking at the study overall: Sampling started about a decade before the 2015 immediate-ART recommendation.

Researchers report immunoSEQ v3.0 was run at survey level. Repertoires were generated with immunoSEQ multiplex PCR, while TCRdb's copy carries only in-frame clones and drops some. The table includes some 20,000 clones, roughly 80% detected once. Inclusion required at least two post-ART and at least one pre-ART PBMC samples. The germline V and J ends were trimmed by 4 bases and 2 bases, with 9 bases remaining between them. Germline loops: CDR1 SGHRS, CDR2 YFSETQ. The CDR3 runs 13 residues. This material consisted of unsorted PBMCs, taken 0.9 years after starting antiretroviral therapy. V gene TRBV5-1 combines with J gene TRBJ1-2; a weak D match, TRBD1 (5 bases). This receptor was identified in a man aged 18 to 29 with HIV. The CDR3 region has the DNA TGCGCCAGCAGCCTGGGGGAGAACTATGGCTACACCTTC. Protein sequence: CASSLGENYGYTF.